This T cell receptor beta chain is from a study of shared clonotypes between healthy human individuals. DNA at about 210 ng, 25,000 to 35,000 T cell genomes, went into sorted-subset replicate PCRs. The table came from immunoSEQ multiplex PCR; TCRdb's copy has only in-frame clones and leaves some out. The sample includes millions of clones, 90% to 95% of them seen just once. V was trimmed by 0 bases and J by 0 bases, leaving 10 bases between them. CDR3 size: 16 residues. Germline CDR1 reads SGDLS; CDR2 reads YYNGEE. The sample comprised naive CD4+ T cells sorted from blood. The subset: CD45RA+ positively selected. This sequence joins TRBV9 and TRBJ1-3; tentatively, D is TRBD1 (5 bases). The receptor was isolated from a man between 18 and 29 years old in good health. CDR3 coding DNA: TGTGCCAGCAGCGTAGACGTCAGGGTCTCTGGAAACACCATATATTTT. Its translation: CASSVDVRVSGNTIYF.